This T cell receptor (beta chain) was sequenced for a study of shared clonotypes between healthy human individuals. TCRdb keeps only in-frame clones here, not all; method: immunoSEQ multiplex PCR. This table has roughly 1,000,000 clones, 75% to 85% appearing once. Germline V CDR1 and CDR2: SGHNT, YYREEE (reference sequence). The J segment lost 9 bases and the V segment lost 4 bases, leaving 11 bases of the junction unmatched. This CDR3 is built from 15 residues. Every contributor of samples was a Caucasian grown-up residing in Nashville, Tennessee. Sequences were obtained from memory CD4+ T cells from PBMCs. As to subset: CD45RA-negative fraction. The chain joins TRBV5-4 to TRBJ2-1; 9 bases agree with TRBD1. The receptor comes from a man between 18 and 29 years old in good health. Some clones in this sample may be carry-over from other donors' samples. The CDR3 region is CASSIRDRVGGEQFF. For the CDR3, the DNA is TGTGCCAGCAGCATCCGGGACAGGGTCGGTGGTGAGCAGTTCTTC.